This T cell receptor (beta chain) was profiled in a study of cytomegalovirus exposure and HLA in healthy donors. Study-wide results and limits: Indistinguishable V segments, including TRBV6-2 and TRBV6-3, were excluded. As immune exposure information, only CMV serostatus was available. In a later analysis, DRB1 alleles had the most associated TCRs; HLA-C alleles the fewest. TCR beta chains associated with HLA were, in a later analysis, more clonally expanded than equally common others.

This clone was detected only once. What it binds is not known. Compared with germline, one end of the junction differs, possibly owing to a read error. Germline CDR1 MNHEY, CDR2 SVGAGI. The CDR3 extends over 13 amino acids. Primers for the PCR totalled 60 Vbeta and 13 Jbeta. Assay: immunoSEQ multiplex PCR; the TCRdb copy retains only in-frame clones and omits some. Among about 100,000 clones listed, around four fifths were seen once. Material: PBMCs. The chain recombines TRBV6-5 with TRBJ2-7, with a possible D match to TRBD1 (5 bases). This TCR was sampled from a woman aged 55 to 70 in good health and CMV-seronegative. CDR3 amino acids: CASSYGAGGEPYF. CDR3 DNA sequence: TGTGCCAGCAGTTACGGGGCAGGCGGCGAGCCGTACTTC.